One TCR beta chain is described in this entry. Alongside a J-beta primer mix, a sample-barcoded 5' primer served in a second PCR lasting about 7 to 12 cycles. Via MiXCR, TCRdb re-called the 5' RACE reads, giving one row per CDR3 protein. Of about 1 million distinct CDR3 sequences in the sample, roughly 24% were seen once. Isolation yielded PBMCs, at least 6.5 million per sample, in every case. The germline V gene encodes CDR1 DFQATT and CDR2 SNEGSKA (reference sequence). The CDR3 spans 15 residues. The V end was cut by 2 bases, the J end by 6 bases, with 14 bases between. The sample belongs to a study of blood T cells in healthy people across ages. These sequences were also reported in another study, on T cells of mothers and their children. That paper states: In cDNA synthesis, all of the extracted RNA was used at around 1.5 ug per 15 ul. The study obtained over 8 million TCR beta CDR3 reads per mother and some 3 million per child. In unrelated and related pairs, TCR recombination output is shaped in a similar way by thymic selection.

The rearrangement links TRBV20-1 to TRBJ1-6, with a tentative D call TRBD1 (5 bases). The sample taken for sequencing was blood. The receptor was derived from a girl under 10 years old in good health. The CDR3 DNA reads TGCAGTGCTAGACCCAGGGTAGTTAGTAATTCACCCCTCCACTTT. It is translated as CSARPRVVSNSPLHF.